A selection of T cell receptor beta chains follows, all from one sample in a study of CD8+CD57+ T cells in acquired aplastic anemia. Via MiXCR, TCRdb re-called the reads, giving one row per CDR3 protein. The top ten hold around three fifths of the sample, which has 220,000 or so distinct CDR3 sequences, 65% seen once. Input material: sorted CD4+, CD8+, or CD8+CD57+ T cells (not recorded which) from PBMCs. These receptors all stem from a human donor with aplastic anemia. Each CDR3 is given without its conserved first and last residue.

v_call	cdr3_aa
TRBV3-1	ASSQDPGGDYGYT
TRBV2	ASSQTPENTGELF
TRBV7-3	ASSLTVANNSPLH
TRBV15	ATSREQNHEKLF
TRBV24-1	ASGLPAGKEFQQY
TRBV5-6	ASLGGTGVFGTDTQY
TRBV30	AWSPVGVEQY
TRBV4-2	ASSPAGKDEQY
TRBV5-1	ASSVGGVQETQY
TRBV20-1	SARSGRETDTQY
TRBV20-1	SAPGQYEQY
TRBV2	ASTWDRSYEQY
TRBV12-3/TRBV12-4	ASSLIGGEQY
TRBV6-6	ASSYTGTPGDTQY
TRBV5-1	ASSLVWISYEQY
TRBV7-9	ASSRDGTSQETQY
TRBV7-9	ASSLRDGNYEQY
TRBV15	ATSSEVGFEKLF
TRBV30	AWSLADIYEQY
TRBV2	ASSPGSGIVDEQF
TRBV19	ASSTRRPPPSEQY
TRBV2	ASRGDNTEAF
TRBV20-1	SAPVAGGVGEQY
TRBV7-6	ASSLYQTGPLGYEQY
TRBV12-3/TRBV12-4	ASSESGGETQY
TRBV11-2	ASSDYRGRINEQF
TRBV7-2	ASSQSPTDLNEKLF
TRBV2	ASSPMTGLGTEAF
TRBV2	ASSPRRSTDTQY
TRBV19	ASSKGANYEQY
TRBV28	ASSWGPPYEQY
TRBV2	ASKVGDSYEQY
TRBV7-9	ASSLGGQGGEYSPLH
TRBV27	ASTSGQGALGALNTEAF
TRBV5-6	ASSHGRPYEQY
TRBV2	ASKTANGALH
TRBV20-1	SVVIGTEAF
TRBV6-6	ASSYPLSEGQY
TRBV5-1	ASSLELMGEETQY
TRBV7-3	ASSQDRGLNQPQH
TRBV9	ASSVGTGLINYGYT
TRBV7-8	ASSLVQGRTDTQY
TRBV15	ATSRDGWAGESGQPQH
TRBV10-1	ASSRGRDEKLF
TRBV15	ATSSSRSGQGFYEQY
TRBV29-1	SVSGLAGAYEQY
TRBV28	ASSLWDRGGDTEAF
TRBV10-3	AIRRDGYEQY
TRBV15	ATSRTQGARTEAF
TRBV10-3	AISESTGPNYGYT
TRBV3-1	ASSPRHQGQGEQY
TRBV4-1	ASSRVTGTGEEKLF
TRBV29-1	SVARGSASTDTQY
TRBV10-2	ASRDGSSYT
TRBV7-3	ASSGGPTDTQY
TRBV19	ASSPWDSDYSNQPQH
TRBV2	ASRTQEGGQETQY
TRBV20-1	SVEKASNIQY
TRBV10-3	AISESVREGSPLH
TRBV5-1	ASSPGGVNYGYT